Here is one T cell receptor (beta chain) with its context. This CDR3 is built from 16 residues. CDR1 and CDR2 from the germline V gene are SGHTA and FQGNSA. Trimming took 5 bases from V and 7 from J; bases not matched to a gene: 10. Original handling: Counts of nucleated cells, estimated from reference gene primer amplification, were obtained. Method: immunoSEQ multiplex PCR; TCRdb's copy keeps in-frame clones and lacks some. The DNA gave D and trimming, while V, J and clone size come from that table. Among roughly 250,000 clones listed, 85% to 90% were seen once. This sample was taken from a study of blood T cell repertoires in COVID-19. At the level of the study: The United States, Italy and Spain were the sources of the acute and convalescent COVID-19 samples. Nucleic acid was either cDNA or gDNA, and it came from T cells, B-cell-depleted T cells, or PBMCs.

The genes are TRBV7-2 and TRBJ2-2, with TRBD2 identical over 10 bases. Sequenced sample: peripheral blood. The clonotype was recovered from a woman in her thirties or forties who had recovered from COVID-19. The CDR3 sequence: CASSHGGSGRGGELFF. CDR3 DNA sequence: TGTGCCAGCAGCCACGGGGGCAGCGGGAGGGGCGGGGAGCTGTTTTTT.